The present TCR beta chain was sequenced within a study of blood T cells in healthy people across ages. As to this clonotype: Its antigen remains unidentified.

The CDR3 length is 17 residues. Germline assignment: CDR1 LGHNA and CDR2 YSLEER. V lost 1 base to trimming and J lost 10 bases; unmatched junction nucleotides: 16. Then a second PCR, running roughly 6 to 11 cycles, was carried out with a sample-barcoded 5' primer and a J-beta primer mix. MiXCR was run by TCRdb on the 5' RACE reads, yielding one entry per CDR3 protein. This repertoire shows 1.5 million to 2 million distinct CDR3 sequences, 35% to 50% found once; its top ten account for more than 20%. The study's findings and limits: Diversity was higher, and naive CD4+ cells more numerous, in long-lived donors than in aged donors.

This clonotype originated in a human donor in good health. The specimen sequenced was blood. V and J are TRBV4-3 and TRBJ2-1, with 7 bases matching TRBD2. For the CDR3, the DNA is TGCGCCAGCAGCCAAGTGAGGTGGGACGGGGAGGGTGAGGAGCAGTTCTTC. As protein: CASSQVRWDGEGEEQFF.